One and the same sample provided the 13 T cell receptor beta chains below, sequenced in a study of cytotoxic CD8 clonotypes in ibrutinib-treated CLL. Libraries were prepared by immunoSEQ multiplex PCR; TCRdb keeps only in-frame clonotypes and omits some of them. The table lists 160,000 or so clones, more than 65% of them singletons. The sequencing here drew on PBMCs, taken after 12 months of ibrutinib treatment. The receptors originated from a human donor with chronic lymphocytic leukemia.

In its sample, this clone was seen once. V and J are TRBV7-6 and TRBJ2-7, with D perhaps TRBD1 (9 bases). Per germline, CDR1 SGHVS and CDR2 FNYEAQ. Trimming removed 4 bases from V and 3 bases from J, with 19 bases in between. The CDR3 contains 16 residues. CDR3 residues: CASSSPGGTGNYEQYF. The CDR3 nucleotides read TGTGCCAGCAGCTCCCCGGGGGGGACAGGGAACTACGAGCAGTACTTC.

This clone was found once. V gene TRBV2 combines with J gene TRBJ2-6, with TRBD1 as a possible D gene (7 bases). CDR1 and CDR2 from the germline V gene are SNHLY and FYNNEI. Trimming took off 6 bases at V and 2 bases at J, with 11 bases between the two ends. CDR3 length: 15 amino acids. DNA of the CDR3: TGTGCCAGCAGCGCGGGACAGCCTGGGGCCAACGTCCTGACTTTC. Protein sequence: CASSAGQPGANVLTF.

V is TRBV9 and J is TRBJ2-7; no firm D call. There are 16 residues in the CDR3. V was trimmed by 0 bases and J by 1 base, leaving 14 bases between them. From germline, CDR1 is SGDLS and CDR2 YYNGEE. The CDR3 sequence: CASSVGEGRSSYEQYF. CDR3 DNA: TGTGCCAGCAGCGTAGGAGAAGGCCGAAGTTCCTACGAGCAGTACTTC.

The J gene is TRBJ1-5, the V gene TRBV6-1, with a weak D call TRBD1 (5 bases). The CDR3 extends over 14 amino acids. Germline V gene data show CDR1 as MNHNS and CDR2 as SASEGT. Trimming took off 1 base at V and 3 bases at J, with 7 bases between the two ends. The CDR3 here is CASSEGQPNQPQHF. The CDR3 DNA reads as TGTGCCAGCAGTGAAGGACAGCCCAATCAGCCCCAGCATTTT.

Concerning this clone: This sample includes further DNA sequences coding for the same CDR3. The V call is TRBV18, the J call TRBJ2-3; D remains ambiguous. This CDR3 spans 12 amino acids. The V gene's germline CDR1 is KGHSH and CDR2 LQKENI. V lost 3 bases, J lost 6 bases, and 7 bases lay in between. The CDR3 is CASSPTVDTQYF. DNA of the CDR3: TGTGCCAGCTCACCCACCGTGGATACGCAGTATTTT.

The chain combines TRBV6-6 with TRBJ2-6; D is ambiguous. Germline values: CDR1 MNHNY, CDR2 SVGAGI (reference sequence). This CDR3 has 16 amino acids. With 4 bases removed from V and 2 bases from J, the gap between germline ends came to 12 bases. CDR3 nucleotides: TGTGCCAGCAGTTCCGAAGACCGACCTGGGGCCAACGTCCTGACTTTC. This sequence encodes CASSSEDRPGANVLTF.

This clone turned up a few times. The chain couples TRBV7-9 to TRBJ1-1; 9 nucleotides match TRBD1. Germline assignment: CDR1 SEHNR and CDR2 FQNEAQ (reference sequence). The V gene end was trimmed by 5 bases and the J gene end by 7 bases; junction bases not matched to a gene: 5. CDR3 length: 13 residues. The CDR3 loop reads CASSVGTGYEAFF. In nucleotides, the CDR3 is TGTGCCAGCAGCGTAGGGACAGGGTATGAAGCTTTCTTT.

This clone occurred once. The chain's CDR3 is CASSEVGELFF. DNA for the CDR3: TGTGCCAGCAGTGAGGTCGGGGAGCTGTTTTTT. J is TRBJ2-2 and V is TRBV2; no firm D call. The CDR3 totals 11 residues. Per the germline V gene, CDR1 is SNHLY and CDR2 is FYNNEI. Trimming cost V 3 bases and J 7 bases, with 3 bases left between them.

The CDR3 coding sequence is TGCGCCAGCAGCTTGGCGTTAGGGGTGAGGGAGCAGTTCTTC. Translating gives CASSLALGVREQFF. The gene calls are TRBV5-1 and TRBJ2-1; tentatively, D is TRBD1 (5 bases). Between the trimmed V and J ends, which lost 0 bases and 10 bases, there was a span of 14 bases. The germline CDR1 and CDR2 sequences are SGHRS and YFSETQ. The CDR3 totals 14 residues.

The chain recombines TRBV6-5 with TRBJ2-7; 13 nucleotides match TRBD2. Germline CDR1 and CDR2: MNHEY and SVGAGI. J lost 6 bases, V lost 7 bases, and 6 bases had no gene match. The CDR3 contains 14 residues. CDR3 bases: TGTGCCAGCAATTCGGGACTAGCGGGATTCGAGCAGTACTTC. It is translated as CASNSGLAGFEQYF.

The V gene is TRBV18, the J gene TRBJ2-3, with a weak D call TRBD2 (6 bases). The germline gives CDR1 KGHSH, CDR2 LQKENI. The CDR3 length is 16 residues. Trimming shortened V by 3 bases and J by 3 bases, and 16 bases separated the two germline ends. The CDR3 DNA follows: TGTGCCAGCTCACCTAAAGAGGGGAGGAAGACAGATACGCAGTATTTT. Its translation: CASSPKEGRKTDTQYF.

This chain uses TRBV4-2 with TRBJ1-1; tentatively, D is TRBD1 (6 bases). The CDR3 has 17 amino acids. V lost 0 bases and J 5 bases, leaving 19 bases between the germline ends. Germline V gives CDR1 LGHNA, CDR2 YNFKEQ. Here the CDR3 reads CASSQDLGGLARTEAFF. The CDR3 DNA reads as TGTGCCAGCAGCCAAGATCTAGGGGGTTTGGCGAGGACTGAAGCTTTCTTT.

The chain couples TRBV7-3 to TRBJ2-7; D not certain. The CDR3 is 13 residues long. Germline loops: CDR1 SGHTA, CDR2 FQGTGA. Trimming removed 5 bases from V and 2 bases from J, with 10 bases in between. The CDR3 region is CASSPSSTYEQYF. The CDR3 nucleotides are TGTGCCAGCAGCCCCTCATCGACCTACGAGCAGTACTTC.